Detailed here is one T cell receptor (beta chain). This sample was taken from a study of blood T cell repertoires in COVID-19. Whole-study context: From T cells, B-cell-depleted T cells, or PBMCs came the material, which was cDNA or gDNA.

Assay used: immunoSEQ multiplex PCR; TCRdb lists only in-frame clones, some missing. Of about 190,000 clones detected, 70% to 80% appear once; the ten largest clones hold around a sixth. The V gene's germline CDR1 is SGHVS and CDR2 FQNEAQ. This CDR3 is built from 16 residues. V was pared by 1 base and J by 0 bases, with 10 bases between. The study drew participants aged about 18 to 89 years from about two dozen US areas. All recovered Cohort 3 donors got two negative PCRs, got clearance, or saw symptom resolution. The chain employs TRBV7-8 and TRBJ1-5, with a possible D match to TRBD1 (5 bases). Sequenced sample: PBMCs or T cells enriched from blood (not recorded which). This sequence was found in a woman between 45 and 65 years old who had recovered from COVID-19. The CDR3 sequence is CASSLVGLTSNQPQHF. For the CDR3, the DNA is TGTGCCAGCAGCTTAGTGGGACTTACTAGCAATCAGCCCCAGCATTTT.